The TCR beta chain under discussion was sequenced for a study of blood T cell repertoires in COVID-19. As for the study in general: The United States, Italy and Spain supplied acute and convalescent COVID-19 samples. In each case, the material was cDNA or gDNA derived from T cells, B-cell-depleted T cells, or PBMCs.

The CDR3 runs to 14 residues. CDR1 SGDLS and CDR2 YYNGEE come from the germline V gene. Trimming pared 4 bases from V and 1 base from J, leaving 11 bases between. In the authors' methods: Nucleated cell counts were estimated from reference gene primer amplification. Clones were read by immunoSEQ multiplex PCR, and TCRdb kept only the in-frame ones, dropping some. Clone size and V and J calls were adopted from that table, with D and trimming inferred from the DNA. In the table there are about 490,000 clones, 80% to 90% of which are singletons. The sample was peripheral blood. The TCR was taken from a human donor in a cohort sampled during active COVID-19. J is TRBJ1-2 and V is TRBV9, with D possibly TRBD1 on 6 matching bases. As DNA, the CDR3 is TGTGCCAGCAGCCCCGGACAGAATAACTATGGCTACACCTTC. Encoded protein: CASSPGQNNYGYTF. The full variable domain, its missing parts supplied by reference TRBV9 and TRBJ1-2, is DSGVTQTPKHLITATGQRVTLRCSPRSGDLSVYWYQQSLDQGLQFLIQYYNGEERAKGNILERFSAQQFPDLHSELNLSSLELGDSALYFCASSPGQNNYGYTFGSGTRLTVV.